This is a list of T cell receptor beta chains from one sample in a study of blood T cell repertoires in COVID-19. TCRdb's table, derived via immunoSEQ multiplex PCR, lists solely in-frame clones and lacks some. Here the sample spans about 18,000 clones, roughly 87% being singletons. The sample was peripheral blood. These receptors were taken from a human donor in a cohort sampled during active COVID-19. The CDR3 runs from the conserved cysteine through the conserved F or W. Fields, in order: V gene, clone size, D gene, J gene, CDR3 protein, CDR3 DNA. The D gene is left open where the match is weak. Part of the rows lack a size; the others show once, few, many or a class for expanded clones.

>TRBV6-5|-|-|TRBJ1-1
CASLRAGRDEAFF
TGTGCCAGCTTGAGGGCCGGAAGAGATGAAGCTTTCTTT
>TRBV6-5|-|TRBD1|TRBJ2-5
CASRFTWDRQETQYF
TGTGCCAGCCGCTTTACCTGGGACAGACAAGAGACCCAGTACTTC
>TRBV10-3|few|-|TRBJ1-1
CAISEQLNTEAFF
TGTGCCATCAGTGAACAACTGAACACTGAAGCTTTCTTT
>TRBV5-1|-|TRBD2|TRBJ2-1
CASSFSGGNNEQFF
TGCGCCAGCAGCTTTTCGGGGGGGAACAATGAGCAGTTCTTC
>TRBV29-1|-|TRBD2|TRBJ2-2
CSARTSGVDTGELFF
TGCAGCGCTCGGACTAGCGGGGTTGACACCGGGGAGCTGTTTTTT
>TRBV4-3|-|-|TRBJ1-2
CASSPPDEGIDGYTF
TGCGCCAGCAGCCCCCCGGACGAGGGAATAGATGGCTACACCTTC
>TRBV15|-|-|TRBJ1-1
CATSRDPGPSTEAFF
TGTGCCACCAGCAGAGATCCTGGGCCCTCGACTGAAGCTTTCTTT
>TRBV3-1/TRBV3-2|-|-|TRBJ1-2
CASSSREDYGYTF
TGTGCCAGCAGCTCACGCGAGGACTATGGCTACACCTTC
>TRBV19|-|-|TRBJ2-3
CASSISRFADTQYF
TGTGCCAGTAGTATTTCTCGGTTTGCAGATACGCAGTATTTT
>TRBV27|-|TRBD1|TRBJ1-2
CASSLNRGGYGYTF
TGTGCCAGCTCACTCAACAGGGGGGGTTATGGCTACACCTTC
>TRBV29-1|few|-|TRBJ2-7
CSAAIDYEQYF
TGCAGCGCCGCAATAGACTACGAGCAGTACTTC
>TRBV5-1|-|TRBD1|TRBJ2-5
CASSTGTAIQETQYF
TGCGCCAGCAGCACCGGGACAGCGATCCAAGAGACCCAGTACTTC
>TRBV11-3|-|-|TRBJ1-1
CASSAHPGTEAFF
TGTGCCAGCAGCGCCCACCCGGGAACTGAAGCTTTCTTT
>TRBV6-5|-|-|TRBJ1-1
CASSSVTEAFF
TGTGCCAGCAGTTCAGTAACTGAAGCTTTCTTT
>TRBV19|-|TRBD1|TRBJ1-1
CASSPPGQGNTEAFF
TGTGCCAGTAGTCCCCCCGGACAGGGGAACACTGAAGCTTTCTTT
>TRBV6-2/TRBV6-3|few|TRBD2|TRBJ2-7
CASSPGGGFYEQYF
TGTGCCAGCAGCCCGGGGGGGGGATTCTACGAGCAGTACTTC
>TRBV7-9|-|-|TRBJ1-4
CASSSGGTSEKLFF
TGTGCCAGCAGCTCGGGAGGGACCTCTGAAAAACTGTTTTTT
>TRBV3-1/TRBV3-2|-|TRBD1|TRBJ2-7
CASSQGTGLYEQYF
TGTGCCAGCAGCCAAGGGACAGGGCTTTACGAGCAGTACTTC
>TRBV7-9|-|-|TRBJ1-3
CASSLASILGSSGNTIYF
TGTGCCAGCAGCTTAGCCTCAATCTTGGGGAGCTCTGGAAACACCATATATTTT
>TRBV24-1|-|TRBD1|TRBJ2-2
CATSDLLGQGNTGELFF
TGTGCCACCAGTGATTTACTGGGACAGGGGAACACCGGGGAGCTGTTTTTT
>TRBV3-1/TRBV3-2|once|-|TRBJ2-5
CASSQGGLQGLLETQYF
TGTGCCAGCAGCCAAGGGGGGCTCCAGGGTCTGCTAGAGACCCAGTACTTC
>TRBV5-1|-|TRBD1|TRBJ1-2
CASYGGTGARLGYTF
TGCGCCAGCTATGGAGGGACAGGGGCTCGGTTAGGCTACACCTTC
>TRBV11-3|-|TRBD2|TRBJ2-1
CASSLAGGREQFF
TGTGCCAGTTCACTAGCGGGGGGGCGTGAGCAGTTCTTC
>TRBV4-3|-|-|TRBJ2-1
CASSPQGLNGPISSYNEQFF
TGCGCCAGCAGCCCGCAAGGTCTTAATGGGCCTATCAGCTCCTACAATGAGCAGTTCTTC
>TRBV18|-|TRBD1|TRBJ1-1
CASSPRGPSPNTEAFF
TGTGCCAGCTCACCTAGGGGGCCGTCCCCGAACACTGAAGCTTTCTTT
>TRBV5-6|few|TRBD2|TRBJ2-7
CASSTLAEQAIDEQYF
TGTGCCAGCAGCACTCTAGCGGAGCAGGCGATTGACGAGCAGTACTTC
>TRBV11-2|-|-|TRBJ2-5
CASSLMWGRWETQYF
TGTGCCAGCAGCTTAATGTGGGGCCGGTGGGAGACCCAGTACTTC
>TRBV7-8|-|TRBD1|TRBJ2-7
CASSLTGGYEQYF
TGTGCCAGCAGCTTAACAGGGGGTTACGAGCAGTACTTC
>TRBV9|-|TRBD1|TRBJ2-7
CASSVGDRGYEQYF
TGTGCCAGCAGCGTAGGTGACAGGGGTTACGAGCAGTACTTC
>TRBV4-2|once|TRBD2|TRBJ2-7
CASSQETGLAGKEQYF
TGTGCCAGCAGCCAAGAAACGGGACTAGCCGGTAAAGAGCAGTACTTC
>TRBV29-1|-|-|TRBJ2-3
CSVEVGGSTDTQYF
TGCAGCGTTGAAGTGGGGGGTAGCACAGATACGCAGTATTTT
>TRBV19|-|TRBD1|TRBJ1-1
CASLRGPGTEAFF
TGTGCCAGTCTCAGGGGGCCGGGGACTGAAGCTTTCTTT
>TRBV19|-|-|TRBJ1-5
CASSTTDLYSNQPQHF
TGTGCCAGTAGTACTACGGACTTGTATAGCAATCAGCCCCAGCATTTT
>TRBV18|-|TRBD1|TRBJ2-1
CASSASPGTVLNEQFF
TGTGCCAGCTCAGCGTCCCCCGGGACAGTACTCAATGAGCAGTTCTTC
>TRBV2|-|-|TRBJ2-5
CAGTRVQETQYF
TGTGCCGGGACTCGAGTCCAAGAGACCCAGTACTTC
>TRBV7-2|-|-|TRBJ1-2
CASSPAQSSNYGYTF
TGTGCCAGCAGCCCCGCCCAGTCGTCCAACTATGGCTACACCTTC
>TRBV19|-|-|TRBJ1-1
CASSIGRNTEAFF
TGTGCCAGTAGTATCGGGAGAAACACTGAAGCTTTCTTT
>TRBV2|-|-|TRBJ2-3
CASRRSLADTQYF
TGTGCCAGCAGAAGATCCCTAGCTGATACGCAGTATTTT
>TRBV6-2/TRBV6-3|-|TRBD1|TRBJ2-7
CASSHRGYEQYF
TGTGCCAGCAGCCACAGGGGCTACGAGCAGTACTTC
>TRBV3-1/TRBV3-2|-|TRBD2|TRBJ2-3
CASSLRLAGALTDTQYF
TGTGCCAGCAGCCTCCGACTAGCGGGGGCGCTCACAGATACGCAGTATTTT
>TRBV2|medium-sized|-|TRBJ1-1
CASSELENTEAFF
TGTGCCAGCAGTGAACTAGAGAACACTGAAGCTTTCTTT
>TRBV29-1|-|TRBD1|TRBJ2-3
CSVHQAYRGQDTQYF
TGCAGCGTTCACCAGGCCTACAGGGGGCAGGATACGCAGTATTTT
>TRBV5-1|-|TRBD2|TRBJ2-1
CASSLEGPGLAYNEQFF
TGCGCCAGCAGCTTGGAGGGGCCGGGACTAGCCTACAATGAGCAGTTCTTC
>TRBV9|-|-|TRBJ1-5
CASSVSGAGNQPQHF
TGTGCCAGCAGCGTCTCGGGAGCAGGCAATCAGCCCCAGCATTTT
>TRBV6-5|once|TRBD1|TRBJ2-7
CASTGQGATYEQYF
TGTGCCAGCACCGGACAGGGGGCGACCTACGAGCAGTACTTC
>TRBV5-4|-|TRBD1|TRBJ1-5
CASSLLGGRGYYWSNQPQHF
TGTGCCAGCAGCTTACTTGGGGGCAGGGGGTATTATTGGAGCAATCAGCCCCAGCATTTT
>TRBV3-1/TRBV3-2|-|TRBD2|TRBJ2-5
CASSHSRSVIGGTQETQYF
TGTGCCAGCAGCCACTCAAGATCGGTAATCGGGGGGACTCAAGAGACCCAGTACTTC
>TRBV27|-|TRBD1|TRBJ2-7
CASSQPTPGQGHEQYF
TGTGCCAGCAGTCAACCTACCCCGGGACAGGGCCACGAGCAGTACTTC
>TRBV18|once|-|TRBJ1-1
CASSPGGMNTEAFF
TGTGCCAGCTCACCGGGCGGGATGAACACTGAAGCTTTCTTT
>TRBV10-3|-|TRBD1|TRBJ1-6
CAIREGQITNSPLHF
TGTGCCATCAGGGAGGGACAGATAACCAATTCACCCCTCCACTTT
>TRBV7-8|-|TRBD2|TRBJ2-5
CASGRGYQETQYF
TGTGCCAGCGGGCGGGGGTACCAAGAGACCCAGTACTTC
>TRBV6-2/TRBV6-3|-|-|TRBJ1-1
CASSYHGRNTEAFF
TGTGCCAGCAGTTACCATGGCAGGAACACTGAAGCTTTCTTT
>TRBV30|once|-|TRBJ1-4
CAWTPRGDPNEKLFF
TGTGCCTGGACCCCACGAGGAGATCCTAATGAAAAACTGTTTTTT
>TRBV27|few|TRBD1|TRBJ1-3
CASRRTGPNSGNTIYF
TGTGCCAGCAGAAGGACAGGCCCGAATTCTGGAAACACCATATATTTT
>TRBV30|once|TRBD1|TRBJ1-6
CAWNRGWALHF
TGTGCCTGGAACAGGGGTTGGGCCCTCCACTTT
>TRBV2|-|TRBD1|TRBJ1-5
CASRGQGIYQPQHF
TGTGCCAGCAGGGGACAGGGCATCTATCAGCCCCAGCATTTT
>TRBV4-1|-|-|TRBJ1-3
CASSQDERARGNTIYF
TGCGCCAGCAGCCAAGATGAGAGGGCGAGGGGAAACACCATATATTTT
>TRBV7-8|-|-|TRBJ2-3
CASSPQGGRVTDTQYF
TGTGCCAGCAGCCCCCAGGGGGGACGGGTCACAGATACGCAGTATTTT
>TRBV9|-|-|TRBJ1-5
CASSVGYNQPQHF
TGTGCCAGCAGCGTAGGCTACAATCAGCCCCAGCATTTT